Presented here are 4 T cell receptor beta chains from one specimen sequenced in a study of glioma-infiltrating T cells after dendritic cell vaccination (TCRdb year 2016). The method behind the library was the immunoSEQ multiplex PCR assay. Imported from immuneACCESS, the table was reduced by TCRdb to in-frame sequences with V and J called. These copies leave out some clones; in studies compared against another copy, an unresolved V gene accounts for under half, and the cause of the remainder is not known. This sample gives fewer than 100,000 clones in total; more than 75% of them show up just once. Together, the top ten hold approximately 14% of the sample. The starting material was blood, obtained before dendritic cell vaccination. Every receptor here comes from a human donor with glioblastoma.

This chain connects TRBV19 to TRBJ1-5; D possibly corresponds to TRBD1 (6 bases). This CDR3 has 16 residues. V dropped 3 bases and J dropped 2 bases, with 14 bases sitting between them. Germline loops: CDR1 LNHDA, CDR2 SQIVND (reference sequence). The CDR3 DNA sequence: TGTGCCAGTAGTATCTCCCTCAGGGGCGGCAATCAGCCCCAGCATTTT. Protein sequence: CASSISLRGGNQPQHF.

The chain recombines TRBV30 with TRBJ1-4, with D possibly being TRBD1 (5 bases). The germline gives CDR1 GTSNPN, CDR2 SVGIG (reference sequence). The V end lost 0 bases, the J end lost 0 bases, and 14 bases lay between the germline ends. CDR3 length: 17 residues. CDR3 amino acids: CAWSVHQGIATNEKLFF. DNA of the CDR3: TGTGCCTGGAGTGTACACCAGGGAATCGCAACTAATGAAAAACTGTTTTTT.

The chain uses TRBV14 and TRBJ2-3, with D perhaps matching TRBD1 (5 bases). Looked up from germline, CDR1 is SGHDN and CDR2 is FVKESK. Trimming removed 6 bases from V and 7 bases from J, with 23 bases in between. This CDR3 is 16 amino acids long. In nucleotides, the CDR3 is TGTGCCAGCAGACACCAAGACGCGACAGCCTCGAATACGCAGTATTTT. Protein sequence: CASRHQDATASNTQYF. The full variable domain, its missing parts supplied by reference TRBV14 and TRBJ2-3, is EAGVTQFPSHSVIEKGQTVTLRCDPISGHDNLYWYRRVMGKEIKFLLHFVKESKQDESGMPNNRFLAERTGGTYSTLKVQPAELEDSGVYFCASRHQDATASNTQYFGPGTRLTVL.

The CDR3 DNA reads as TGTGCCAGCAGCGTCCGGGTCTCACGGGACTGGAACACCGGGGAGCTGTTTTTT. Translating it yields CASSVRVSRDWNTGELFF. This chain connects TRBV5-6 to TRBJ2-2; tentative D call: TRBD2 (6 bases). Trimming pared 4 bases from V and 1 base from J, leaving 20 bases between. Germline V lookup: CDR1 SGHDT, CDR2 YYEEEE. The CDR3 extends over 18 amino acids.